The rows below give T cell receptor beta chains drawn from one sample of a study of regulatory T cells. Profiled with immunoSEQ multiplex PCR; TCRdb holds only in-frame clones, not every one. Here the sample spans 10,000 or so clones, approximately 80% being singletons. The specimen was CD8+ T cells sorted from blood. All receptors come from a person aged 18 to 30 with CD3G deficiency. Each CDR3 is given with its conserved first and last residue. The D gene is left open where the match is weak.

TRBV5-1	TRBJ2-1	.	CASSGENYNEQFF	TGCGCCAGCAGCGGGGAGAACTACAATGAGCAGTTCTTC
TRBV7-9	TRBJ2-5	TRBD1	CASSSGQGVLETQYF	TGTGCCAGCAGCTCGGGACAGGGGGTTTTAGAGACCCAGTACTTC
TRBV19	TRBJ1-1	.	CASSIGALGAEAFF	TGTGCCAGTAGTATAGGGGCCCTCGGGGCTGAAGCTTTCTTT
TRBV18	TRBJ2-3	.	CASSPRDPEYPNTQYF	TGTGCCAGCTCACCAAGGGACCCTGAGTACCCAAATACGCAGTATTTT
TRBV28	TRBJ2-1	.	CASSPSFGYNEQFF	TGTGCCAGCAGCCCCAGTTTTGGCTACAATGAGCAGTTCTTC
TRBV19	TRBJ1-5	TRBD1	CASSGGQNQPQHF	TGTGCCAGTAGTGGGGGACAGAATCAGCCCCAGCATTTT
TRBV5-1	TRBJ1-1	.	CASSLGRGSEAFF	TGCGCCAGCAGCTTGGGGCGGGGCTCTGAAGCTTTCTTT
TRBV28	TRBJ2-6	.	CASSLGGTGANVLTF	TGTGCCAGCAGTTTAGGGGGTACTGGGGCCAACGTCCTGACTTTC
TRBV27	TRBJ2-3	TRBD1	CASSRSGTGGDTQYF	TGTGCCAGCAGTAGATCCGGGACAGGGGGGGATACGCAGTATTTT
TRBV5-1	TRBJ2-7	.	CASSLGGATYEQYF	TGCGCCAGCAGCTTGGGAGGTGCCACCTACGAGCAGTACTTC